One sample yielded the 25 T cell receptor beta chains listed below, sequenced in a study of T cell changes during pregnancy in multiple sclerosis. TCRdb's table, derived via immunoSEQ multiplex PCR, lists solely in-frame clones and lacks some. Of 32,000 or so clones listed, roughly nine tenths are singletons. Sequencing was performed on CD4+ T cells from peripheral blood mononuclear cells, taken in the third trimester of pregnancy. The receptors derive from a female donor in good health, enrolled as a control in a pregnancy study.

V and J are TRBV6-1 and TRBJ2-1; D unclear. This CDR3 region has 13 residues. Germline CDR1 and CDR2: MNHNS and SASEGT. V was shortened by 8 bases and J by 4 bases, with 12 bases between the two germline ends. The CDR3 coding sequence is TGTGCCAGCGAGCTTACCCGGTACAATGAGCAGTTCTTC. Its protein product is CASELTRYNEQFF.

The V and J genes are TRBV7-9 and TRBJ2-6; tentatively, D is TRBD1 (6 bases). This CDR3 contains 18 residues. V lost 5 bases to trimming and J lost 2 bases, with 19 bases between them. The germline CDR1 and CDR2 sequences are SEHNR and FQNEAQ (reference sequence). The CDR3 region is CASSKGQLGVPGANVLTF. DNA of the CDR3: TGTGCCAGCAGCAAAGGACAGTTAGGGGTACCTGGGGCCAACGTCCTGACTTTC.

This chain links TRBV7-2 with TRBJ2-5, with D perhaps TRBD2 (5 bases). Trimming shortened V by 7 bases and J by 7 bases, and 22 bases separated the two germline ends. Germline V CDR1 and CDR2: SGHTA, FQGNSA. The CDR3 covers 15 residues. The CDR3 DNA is TGTGCCAGCAAGGACTGGATTCTTGATAGTAGGACCCAGTACTTC. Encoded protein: CASKDWILDSRTQYF.

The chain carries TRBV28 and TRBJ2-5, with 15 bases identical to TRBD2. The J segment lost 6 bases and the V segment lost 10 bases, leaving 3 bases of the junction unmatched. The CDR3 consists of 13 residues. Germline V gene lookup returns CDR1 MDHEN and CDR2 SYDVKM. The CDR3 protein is CATGTSGRKTQYF. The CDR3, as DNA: TGTGCCACCGGGACTAGCGGGAGGAAGACCCAGTACTTC.

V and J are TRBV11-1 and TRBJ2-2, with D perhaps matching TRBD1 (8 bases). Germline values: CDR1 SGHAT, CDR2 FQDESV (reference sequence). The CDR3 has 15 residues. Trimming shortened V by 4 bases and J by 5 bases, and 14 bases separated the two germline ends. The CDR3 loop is CASSYGQGGTGELFF. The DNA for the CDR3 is TGTGCCAGCAGCTACGGACAGGGAGGGACCGGGGAGCTGTTTTTT.

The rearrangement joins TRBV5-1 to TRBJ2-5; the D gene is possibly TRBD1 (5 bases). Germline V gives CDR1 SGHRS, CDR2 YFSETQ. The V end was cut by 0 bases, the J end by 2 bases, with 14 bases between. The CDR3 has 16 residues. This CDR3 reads CASSLVGTGSQETQYF. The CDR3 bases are TGCGCCAGCAGCTTGGTAGGTACAGGATCGCAAGAGACCCAGTACTTC.

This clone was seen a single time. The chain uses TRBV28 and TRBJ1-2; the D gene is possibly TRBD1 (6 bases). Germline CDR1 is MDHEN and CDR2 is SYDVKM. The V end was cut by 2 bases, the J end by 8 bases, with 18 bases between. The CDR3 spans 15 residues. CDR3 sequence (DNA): TGTGCCAGCAGTTTAAGAGCCTTGCCAGGGGTAGGCTACACCTTC. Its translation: CASSLRALPGVGYTF.

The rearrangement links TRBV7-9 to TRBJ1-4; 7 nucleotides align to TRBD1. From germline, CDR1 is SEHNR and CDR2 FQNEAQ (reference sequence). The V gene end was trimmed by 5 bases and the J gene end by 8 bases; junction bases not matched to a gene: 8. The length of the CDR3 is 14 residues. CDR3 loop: CASSPDRVTEKLFF. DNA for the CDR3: TGTGCCAGCAGCCCCGACAGGGTTACAGAAAAACTGTTTTTT.

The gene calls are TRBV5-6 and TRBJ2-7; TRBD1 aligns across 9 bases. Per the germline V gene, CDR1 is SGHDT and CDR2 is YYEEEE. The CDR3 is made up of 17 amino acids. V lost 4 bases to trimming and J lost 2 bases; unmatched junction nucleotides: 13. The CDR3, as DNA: TGTGCCAGCAGCGGCCAGGGTTGGGGGACAGGGCCCTACGAGCAGTACTTC. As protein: CASSGQGWGTGPYEQYF.

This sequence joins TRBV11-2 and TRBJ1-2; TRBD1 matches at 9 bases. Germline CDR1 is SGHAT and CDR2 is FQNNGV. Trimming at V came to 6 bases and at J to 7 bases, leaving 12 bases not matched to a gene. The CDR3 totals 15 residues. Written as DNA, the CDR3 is TGTGCCAGCAGAGCTACAGGGGGCATCAGTTCTGGCTACACCTTC. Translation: CASRATGGISSGYTF.

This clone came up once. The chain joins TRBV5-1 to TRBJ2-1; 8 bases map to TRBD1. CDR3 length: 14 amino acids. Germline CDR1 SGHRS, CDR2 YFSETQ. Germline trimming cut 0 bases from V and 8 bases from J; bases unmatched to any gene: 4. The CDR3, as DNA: TGCGCCAGCAGCTTGGGGACAGGGTTCGATGAGCAGTTCTTC. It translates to CASSLGTGFDEQFF.

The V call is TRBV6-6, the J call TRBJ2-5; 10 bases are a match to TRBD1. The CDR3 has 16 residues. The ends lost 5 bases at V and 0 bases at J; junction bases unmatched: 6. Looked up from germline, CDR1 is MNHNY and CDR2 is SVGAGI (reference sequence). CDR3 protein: CASSPDRGQHQETQYF. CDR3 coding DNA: TGTGCCAGCAGTCCCGACAGGGGGCAGCACCAAGAGACCCAGTACTTC.

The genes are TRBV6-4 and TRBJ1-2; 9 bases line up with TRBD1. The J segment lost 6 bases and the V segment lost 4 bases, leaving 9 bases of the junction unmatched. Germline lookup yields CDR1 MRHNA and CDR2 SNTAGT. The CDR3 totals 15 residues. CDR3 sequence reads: CASSVTGGAGNGYTF. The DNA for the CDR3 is TGTGCCAGCAGTGTAACAGGGGGCGCGGGAAATGGCTACACCTTC.

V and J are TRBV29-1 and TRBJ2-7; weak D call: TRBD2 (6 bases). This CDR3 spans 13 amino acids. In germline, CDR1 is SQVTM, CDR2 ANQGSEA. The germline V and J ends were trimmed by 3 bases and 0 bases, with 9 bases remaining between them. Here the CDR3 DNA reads TGCAGCGTTGAGGAGGGGTTCTCCTACGAGCAGTACTTC. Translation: CSVEEGFSYEQYF.

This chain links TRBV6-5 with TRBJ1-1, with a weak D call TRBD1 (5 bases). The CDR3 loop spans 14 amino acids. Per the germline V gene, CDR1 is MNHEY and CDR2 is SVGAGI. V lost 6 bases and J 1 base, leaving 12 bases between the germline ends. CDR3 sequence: CASRGRGSNTEAFF. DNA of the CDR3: TGTGCCAGCAGGGGCCGGGGGTCGAACACTGAAGCTTTCTTT.

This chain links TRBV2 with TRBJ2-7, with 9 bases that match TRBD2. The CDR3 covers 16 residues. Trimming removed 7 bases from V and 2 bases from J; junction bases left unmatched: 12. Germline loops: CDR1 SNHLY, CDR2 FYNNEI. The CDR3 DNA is TGTGCCAGCAAAGAGGCTTGGAGCGGGGGGACCTACGAGCAGTACTTC. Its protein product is CASKEAWSGGTYEQYF.

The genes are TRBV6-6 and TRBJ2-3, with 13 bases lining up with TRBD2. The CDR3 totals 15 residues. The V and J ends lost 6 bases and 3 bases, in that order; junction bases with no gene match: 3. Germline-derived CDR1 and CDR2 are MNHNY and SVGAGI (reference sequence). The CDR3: CASRKLAGGTDTQYF. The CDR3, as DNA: TGTGCCAGCAGAAAACTAGCGGGGGGGACAGATACGCAGTATTTT.

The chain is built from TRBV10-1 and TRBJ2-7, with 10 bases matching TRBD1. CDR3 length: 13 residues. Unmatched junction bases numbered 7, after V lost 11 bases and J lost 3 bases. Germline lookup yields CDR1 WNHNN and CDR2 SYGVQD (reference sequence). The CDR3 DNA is TGCGCCCACATTGACAGGGGGCTCTACGAGCAGTACTTC. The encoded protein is CAHIDRGLYEQYF.

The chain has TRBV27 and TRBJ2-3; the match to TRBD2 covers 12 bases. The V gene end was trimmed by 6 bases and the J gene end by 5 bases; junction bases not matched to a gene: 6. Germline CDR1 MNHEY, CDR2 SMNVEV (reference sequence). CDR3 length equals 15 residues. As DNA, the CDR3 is TGTGCCAGCAGCGGACTAGCGGGGTTGATAGATACGCAGTATTTT. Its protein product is CASSGLAGLIDTQYF.

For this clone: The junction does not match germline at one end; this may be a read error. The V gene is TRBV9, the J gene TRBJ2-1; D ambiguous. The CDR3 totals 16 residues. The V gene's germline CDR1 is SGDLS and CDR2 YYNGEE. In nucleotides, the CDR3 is TGTGCCAGCAGCGTTCAGTGGGCTATCTCCAACAATGAGCAGTTCTTC. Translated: CASSVQWAISNNEQFF.

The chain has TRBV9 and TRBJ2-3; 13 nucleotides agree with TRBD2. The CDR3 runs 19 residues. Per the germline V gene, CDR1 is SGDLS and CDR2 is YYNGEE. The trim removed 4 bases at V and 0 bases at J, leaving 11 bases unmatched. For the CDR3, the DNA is TGTGCCAGCAGCTCCAGGGGGACTAGCGGGGTACTTAGCACAGATACGCAGTATTTT. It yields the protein CASSSRGTSGVLSTDTQYF.

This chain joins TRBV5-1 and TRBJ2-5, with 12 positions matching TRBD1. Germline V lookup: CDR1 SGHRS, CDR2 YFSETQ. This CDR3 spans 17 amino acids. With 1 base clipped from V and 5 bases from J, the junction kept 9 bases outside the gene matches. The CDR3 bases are TGCGCCAGCAGCTTGTACATGGGGACAGGGGGCAGGGAGACCCAGTACTTC. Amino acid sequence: CASSLYMGTGGRETQYF.

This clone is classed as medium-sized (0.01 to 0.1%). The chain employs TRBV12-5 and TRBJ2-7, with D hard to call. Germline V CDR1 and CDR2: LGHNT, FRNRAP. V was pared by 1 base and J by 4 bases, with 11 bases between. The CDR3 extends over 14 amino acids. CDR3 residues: CASGLARDGYEQYF. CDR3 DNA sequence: TGTGCTAGTGGTTTGGCTAGAGACGGTTACGAGCAGTACTTC.

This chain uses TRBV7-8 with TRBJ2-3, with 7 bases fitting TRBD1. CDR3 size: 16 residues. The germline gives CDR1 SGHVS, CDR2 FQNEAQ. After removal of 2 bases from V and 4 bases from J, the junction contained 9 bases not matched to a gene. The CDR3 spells CASSLLAGGRSDTQYF. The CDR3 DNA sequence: TGTGCCAGCAGCTTATTGGCAGGGGGAAGGTCAGATACGCAGTATTTT.

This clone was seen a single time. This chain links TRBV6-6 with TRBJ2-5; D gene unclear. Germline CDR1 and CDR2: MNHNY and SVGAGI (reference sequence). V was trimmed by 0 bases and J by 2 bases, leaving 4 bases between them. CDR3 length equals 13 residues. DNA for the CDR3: TGTGCCAGCAGTTACTCTCTTCAAGAGACCCAGTACTTC. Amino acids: CASSYSLQETQYF.